This entry is about one TCR beta chain. This clonotype was observed a few times. Its antigen remains undetermined. Base qualities are missing; no much larger clone stands one base away. This sample is part of a study of T-cell memory formation after mild COVID-19 (dated by TCRdb to the early 2020s). As for the study more broadly: Most TCR sequence clusters were specific to one of the two donors. T-cell clones expanding and contracting after mild COVID-19 in a couple of donors were tracked by longitudinal TCRalpha and TCRbeta repertoire sequencing. Two young, previously healthy adult volunteers, one female and one male, were included in the cohort.

Ficoll-Paque density gradient centrifugation was used to isolate PBMCs. What the authors observed across the whole study: Contracting CD4+ clones turned up mainly in the CM and EM memory subsets, whereas EMRA was where CD8+ clones were enriched. Some responding clones were found in pre-infection memory, which suggests that pre-existing cross-reactive memory T cells took part in the SARS-CoV-2 response. Clones contracting from day 15 to 85 had balanced CD4/CD8 phenotypes, while a second wave expanding from day 15 to 37 was biased towards CD4+. Only two mild cases were covered in the study, and larger cohorts including severe cases with pre-infection samples were considered necessary. SARS-CoV-2 specificity of the second-wave clones peaking on day 37 was not confirmed.

The data were produced on an Illumina NovaSeq 6000. Using 5'RACE with constant-segment primers, TCRalpha and TCRbeta cDNA libraries were constructed, with sample barcodes and unique molecular identifiers added in the process. RNA was extracted from every sample with Trizol reagent. Amplification of the libraries took two PCR steps, and the second step added a second sample barcode plus Illumina TruSeq adapters. Sequencing of libraries was performed on an Illumina NovaSeq with 2 x 150 bp paired-end reads. Per the source publication's procedure: The reads were demultiplexed and collapsed into UMI-guided consensus sequences using migec v1.2.7. With mixcr v2.1.11, UMI consensuses were aligned to TRA and TRB V and J templates and assembled into clonotypes. Expanded or contracted clonotypes were those called significant by both edgeR and NoisET, with noise models trained on biological replicates. For edgeR calls, the cutoffs were a false discovery rate-adjusted p below 0.01 and a log2 fold-change threshold of 1. As an exploratory analysis of dynamics, max-normalized trajectories of the 1000 most abundant clonotypes were examined by PCA with hierarchical clustering. Each responding clone was given a CD4 or CD8 phenotype based on the CD4+ and CD8+ repertoires, which had been sequenced separately. In-frame beta chains were kept once TCRdb had trimmed the public reads at Q25 with fastp and called clones with MiXCR. Entries that share a CDR3 protein sequence are merged under the most common genes and DNA. V and J calls and clone size were set by TCRdb, not the authors. This sample gives 540,000 or so distinct CDR3 sequences in total; around 20% of them show up just once. Approximately 12% of the sample is taken by the ten largest.

The CDR3 holds 15 amino acids from the cysteine to the phenylalanine. Only the CDR3 region is kept as DNA, spanning 45 bases read in frame from base 1. V sheds 4 bases and J sheds 0 bases, leaving 10 bases between their ends. According to the germline V gene, CDR1 reads SGHRS and CDR2 reads YFSETQ. The TCR was taken from an adult woman who had mild COVID-19 (a few samples of this study predate the infection). The sample titles of this study are shuffled in the database, so cell type and time point are left out; the donor was told from shared clones. The chain uses TRBV5-1 and TRBJ2-2, with the D gene call left open. What was sequenced was PBMCs or a T cell subset sorted from them (not recorded which). The DNA sequence reads TGCGCCAGCAGCCACCGGAGTTCGAACACCGGGGAGCTGTTTTTT. This yields the protein CASSHRSSNTGELFF.